Included here is one TCR beta chain sequence, with context. Trimming at V came to 5 bases and at J to 7 bases, leaving 8 bases not matched to a gene. The CDR3 runs to 15 residues. The germline V gene encodes CDR1 SGDLS and CDR2 YYNGEE. These data originate in a study of blood T cell repertoires in COVID-19. About the study: Material from acute and convalescent COVID-19 was sourced from the United States, Italy and Spain. T cells, B-cell-depleted T cells, or PBMCs provided the cDNA or gDNA that served as material.

TCRdb keeps only in-frame clones here, not all; method: immunoSEQ multiplex PCR. The repertoire has over 300,000 clones, around 89% of them found once; the top ten carry 5% to 8.5%. Sequenced material: peripheral blood. The chain recombines TRBV9 with TRBJ1-6; 8 bases match TRBD1. The receptor comes from a man between 18 and 29 years old with active or convalescent COVID-19. CDR3 sequence reads: CASRAPGQANSPLHF. The CDR3 bases are TGTGCCAGCAGAGCCCCGGGACAGGCGAATTCACCCCTCCACTTT.